This T cell receptor beta chain was recorded in a study of vaccination effects on CD4 cells after COVID-19. Overall study findings and caveats: Missing from the study were early post-infection timepoints, and its convalescent patients were few. Marked clonal contraction of both clone types appeared late after vaccination.

Remarks on this clone: Its cognate antigen is unknown.

Under the ViraFEST assay, PBMC were stimulated with viral peptide pools so that antigen-specific CD4+ T cells expanded. Sequencing was performed afterwards. Upon completion of more than 9 days in culture, CD4+ T cells were isolated. People in the vaccine group had not been infected with SARS-CoV-2 before, and their nucleocapsid antibodies were negative. PBMC were cultured at some 2.1 million per well with around 10 IU/ml IL-2 and about 9.2 ug/ml peptides. Libraries were prepared by immunoSEQ multiplex PCR; TCRdb keeps only in-frame clonotypes and omits some of them. Among 40,000 to 45,000 clones listed, 70% to 85% were seen once. Germline V lookup: CDR1 KGHDR, CDR2 SFDVKD. V lost 4 bases to trimming and J lost 15 bases; unmatched junction nucleotides: 6. The CDR3 sequence is 12 residues long.

This chain joins TRBV24-1 and TRBJ2-1; 9 positions match TRBD1. This clonotype originated in a human donor who received a COVID-19 vaccine. This specimen was CD4+ T cells from PBMCs cultured with HCoV-NL63 spike peptides, taken before COVID-19 vaccination. The chain's CDR3 is CATSDPGTGPFF. DNA for the CDR3: TGTGCCACCAGTGACCCCGGGACAGGGCCGTTCTTC.